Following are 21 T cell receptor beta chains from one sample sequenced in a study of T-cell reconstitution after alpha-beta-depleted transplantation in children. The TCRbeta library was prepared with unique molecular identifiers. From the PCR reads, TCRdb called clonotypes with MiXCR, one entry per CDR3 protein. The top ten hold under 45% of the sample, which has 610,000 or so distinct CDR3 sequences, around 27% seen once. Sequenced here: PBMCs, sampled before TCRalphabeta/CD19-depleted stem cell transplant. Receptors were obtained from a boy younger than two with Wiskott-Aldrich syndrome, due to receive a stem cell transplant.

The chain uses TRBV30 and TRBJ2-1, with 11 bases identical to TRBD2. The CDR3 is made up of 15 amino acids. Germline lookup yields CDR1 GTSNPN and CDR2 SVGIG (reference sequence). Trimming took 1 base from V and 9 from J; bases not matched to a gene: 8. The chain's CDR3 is CAWSANLAGGSEQFF. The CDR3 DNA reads TGTGCCTGGAGTGCAAACCTAGCGGGAGGAAGTGAGCAGTTCTTC.

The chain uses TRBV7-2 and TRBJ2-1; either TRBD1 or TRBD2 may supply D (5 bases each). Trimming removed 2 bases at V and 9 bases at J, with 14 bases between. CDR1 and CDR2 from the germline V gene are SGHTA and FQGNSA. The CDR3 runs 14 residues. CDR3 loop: CASSLQVGTGEQFF. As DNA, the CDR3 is TGTGCCAGCAGCTTACAAGTCGGGACCGGTGAGCAGTTCTTC.

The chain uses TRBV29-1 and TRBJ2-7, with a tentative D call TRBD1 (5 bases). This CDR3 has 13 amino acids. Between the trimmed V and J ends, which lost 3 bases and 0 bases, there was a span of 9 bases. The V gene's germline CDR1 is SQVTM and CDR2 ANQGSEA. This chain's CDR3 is CSVDDQGSYEQYF. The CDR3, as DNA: TGCAGCGTTGATGATCAGGGCTCCTACGAGCAGTACTTC.

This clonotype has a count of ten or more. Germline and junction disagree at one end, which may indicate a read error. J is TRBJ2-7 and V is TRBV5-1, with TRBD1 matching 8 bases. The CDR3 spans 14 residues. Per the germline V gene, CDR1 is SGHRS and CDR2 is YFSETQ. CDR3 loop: CASSLAGGAYEQYF. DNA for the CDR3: TGTGCCAGCAGTTTGGCAGGGGGCGCCTACGAGCAGTACTTC.

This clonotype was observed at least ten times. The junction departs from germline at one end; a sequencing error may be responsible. CDR3 sequence: CASSLGSGTDTQYF. The CDR3, as DNA: TGTGCCAGCAGTTTGGGCAGCGGCACAGATACGCAGTATTTT. This chain joins TRBV5-1 and TRBJ2-3, with D hard to call. Looked up from germline, CDR1 is SGHRS and CDR2 is YFSETQ. The CDR3 has 14 amino acids. Variable domain in full (rest from reference TRBV5-1 and TRBJ2-3): KAGVTQTPRYLIKTRGQQVTLSCSPISGHRSVSWYQQTPGQGLQFLFEYFSETQRNKGNFPGRFSGRQFSNSRSEMNVSTLELGDSALYLCASSLGSGTDTQYFGPGTRLTVL.

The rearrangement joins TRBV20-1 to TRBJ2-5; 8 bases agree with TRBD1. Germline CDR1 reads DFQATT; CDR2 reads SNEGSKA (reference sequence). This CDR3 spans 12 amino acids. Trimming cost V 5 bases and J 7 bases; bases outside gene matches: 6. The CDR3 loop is CSAYSGGLTQYF. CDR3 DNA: TGCAGTGCTTACTCAGGGGGCCTGACCCAGTACTTC.

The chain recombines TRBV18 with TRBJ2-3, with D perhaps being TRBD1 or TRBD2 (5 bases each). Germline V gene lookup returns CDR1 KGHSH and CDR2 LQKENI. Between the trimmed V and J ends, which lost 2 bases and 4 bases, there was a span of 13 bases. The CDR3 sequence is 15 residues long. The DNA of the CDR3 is TGTGCCAGCTCACCATTAGGGTCGGGGCCAGATACGCAGTATTTT. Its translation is CASSPLGSGPDTQYF. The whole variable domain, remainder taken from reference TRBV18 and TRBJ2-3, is NAGVMQNPRHLVRRRGQEARLRCSPMKGHSHVYWYRQLPEEGLKFMVYLQKENIIDESGMPKERFSAEFPKEGPSILRIQQVVRGDSAAYFCASSPLGSGPDTQYFGPGTRLTVL.

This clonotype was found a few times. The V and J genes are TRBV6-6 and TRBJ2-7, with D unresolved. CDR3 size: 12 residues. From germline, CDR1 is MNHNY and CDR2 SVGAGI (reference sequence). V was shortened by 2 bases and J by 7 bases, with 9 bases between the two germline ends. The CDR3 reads CASSYIPIEQYF. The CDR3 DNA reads TGTGCCAGCAGTTACATCCCGATTGAGCAGTACTTC.

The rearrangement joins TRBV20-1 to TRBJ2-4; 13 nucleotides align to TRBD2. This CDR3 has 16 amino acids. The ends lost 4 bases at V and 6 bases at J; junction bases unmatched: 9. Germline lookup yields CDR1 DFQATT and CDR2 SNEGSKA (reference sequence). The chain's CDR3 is CSAKTGTSGKLNIQYF. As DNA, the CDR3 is TGCAGTGCTAAGACCGGGACTAGCGGGAAATTAAACATTCAGTACTTC.

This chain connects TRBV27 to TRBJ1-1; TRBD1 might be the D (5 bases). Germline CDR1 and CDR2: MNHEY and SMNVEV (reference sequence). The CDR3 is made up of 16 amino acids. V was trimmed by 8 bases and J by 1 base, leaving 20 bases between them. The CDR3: CASRQVYGAPNTEAFF. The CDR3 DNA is TGTGCCAGCCGCCAGGTGTATGGGGCACCGAACACTGAAGCTTTCTTT.

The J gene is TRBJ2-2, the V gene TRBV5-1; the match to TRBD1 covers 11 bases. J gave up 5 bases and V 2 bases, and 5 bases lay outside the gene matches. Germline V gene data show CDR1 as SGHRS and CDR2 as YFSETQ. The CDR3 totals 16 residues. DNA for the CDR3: TGCGCCAGCAGCTTCGGGACAGGGGGAAGTACCGGGGAGCTGTTTTTT. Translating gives CASSFGTGGSTGELFF.

The CDR3 loop reads CASSLEGPPSTDTQYF. CDR3 sequence (DNA): TGTGCCAGCAGTTTGGAGGGCCCTCCGAGCACAGATACGCAGTATTTT. V and J are TRBV12-3 or TRBV12-4 and TRBJ2-3; D perhaps matches TRBD2 (6 bases). Trimming removed 3 bases from V and 0 bases from J, with 13 bases in between. The CDR3 contains 16 residues.

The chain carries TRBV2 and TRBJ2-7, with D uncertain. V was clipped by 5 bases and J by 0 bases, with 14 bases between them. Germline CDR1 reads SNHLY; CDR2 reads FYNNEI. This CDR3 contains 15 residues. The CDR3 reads CASSFPGQSSYEQYF. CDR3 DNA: TGTGCCAGCAGTTTCCCGGGCCAGAGCTCCTACGAGCAGTACTTC. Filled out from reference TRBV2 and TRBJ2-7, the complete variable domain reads EPEVTQTPSHQVTQMGQEVILRCVPISNHLYFYWYRQILGQKVEFLVSFYNNEISEKSEIFDDQFSVERPDGSNFTLKIRSTKLEDSAMYFCASSFPGQSSYEQYFGPGTRLTVT.

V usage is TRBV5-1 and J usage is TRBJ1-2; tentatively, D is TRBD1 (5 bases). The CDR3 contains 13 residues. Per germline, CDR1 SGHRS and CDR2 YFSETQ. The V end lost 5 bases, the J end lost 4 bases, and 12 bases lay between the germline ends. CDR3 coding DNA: TGCGCCAGCAGTCTGGAGCAGGGCTATGGCTACACCTTC. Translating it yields CASSLEQGYGYTF.

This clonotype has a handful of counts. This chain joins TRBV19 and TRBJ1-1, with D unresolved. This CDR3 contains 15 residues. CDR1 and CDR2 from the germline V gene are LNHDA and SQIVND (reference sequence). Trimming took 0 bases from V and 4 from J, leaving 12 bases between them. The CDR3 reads CASSIDLLGITEAFF. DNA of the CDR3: TGTGCCAGTAGTATAGATCTATTAGGGATCACTGAAGCTTTCTTT.

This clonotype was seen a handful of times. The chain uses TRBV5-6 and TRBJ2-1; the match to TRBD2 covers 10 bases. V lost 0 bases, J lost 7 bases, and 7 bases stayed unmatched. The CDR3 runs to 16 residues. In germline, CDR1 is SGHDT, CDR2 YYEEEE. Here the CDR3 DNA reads TGTGCCAGCAGCTTGGCAGTAGGGACTAGCGTAAATGAGCAGTTCTTC. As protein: CASSLAVGTSVNEQFF.

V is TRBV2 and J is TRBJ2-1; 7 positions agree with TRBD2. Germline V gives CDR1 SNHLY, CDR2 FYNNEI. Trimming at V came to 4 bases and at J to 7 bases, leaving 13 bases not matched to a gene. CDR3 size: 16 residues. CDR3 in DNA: TGTGCCAGCAGTGGGGGGGGACTGCTGACTTGGAATGAGCAGTTCTTC. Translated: CASSGGGLLTWNEQFF.

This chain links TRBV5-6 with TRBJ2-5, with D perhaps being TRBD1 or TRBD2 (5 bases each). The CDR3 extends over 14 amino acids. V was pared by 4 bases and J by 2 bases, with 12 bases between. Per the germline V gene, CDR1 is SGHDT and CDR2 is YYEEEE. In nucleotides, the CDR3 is TGTGCCAGCAGCCAGGGACCTTTTCAAGAGACCCAGTACTTC. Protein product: CASSQGPFQETQYF.

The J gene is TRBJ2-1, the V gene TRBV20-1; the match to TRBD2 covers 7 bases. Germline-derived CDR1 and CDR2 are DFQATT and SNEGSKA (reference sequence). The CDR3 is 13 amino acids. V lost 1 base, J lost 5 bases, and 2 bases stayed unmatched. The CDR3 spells CSARVGGNNEQFF. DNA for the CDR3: TGCAGTGCTAGAGTGGGGGGGAACAATGAGCAGTTCTTC.

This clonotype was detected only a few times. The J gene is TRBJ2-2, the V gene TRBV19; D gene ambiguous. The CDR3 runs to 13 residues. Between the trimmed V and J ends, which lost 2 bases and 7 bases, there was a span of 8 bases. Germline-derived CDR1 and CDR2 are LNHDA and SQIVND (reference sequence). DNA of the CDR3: TGTGCCAGTAGTATACTGGAAGGCGGGGAGCTGTTTTTT. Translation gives CASSILEGGELFF.

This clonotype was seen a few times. The chain's CDR3 is CASSLRDSAEAFF. CDR3 coding DNA: TGTGCCAGCAGCTTGAGGGATTCTGCTGAAGCTTTCTTT. This rearrangement joins TRBV5-5 to TRBJ1-1, with D unresolved. The CDR3 covers 13 residues. The V end was cut by 1 base, the J end by 6 bases, with 10 bases between. CDR1 and CDR2 from the germline V gene are SGHKS and YYEKEE (reference sequence).